This note documents a single T cell receptor (beta chain) sequence. No antigen is known for it. Base qualities are not at hand, and no much larger clone is one base apart. This entry is derived from a study of T-cell reconstitution after alpha-beta-depleted transplantation in children (dated by TCRdb to about 2016). About the study as a whole: T-cell immune reconstitution after TCRalphabeta/CD19-depleted allogeneic hematopoietic cell transplantation in children was quantitatively tracked in the study by means of TCR repertoire profiling.

Its CDR3 holds 11 amino acids, cysteine through phenylalanine. The kept DNA is CDR3 alone, 33 bases in frame from the first base. Per the germline V gene, MGHDK is the CDR1 and SYGVNS is the CDR2. Library preparation employed PCR. The sequencing machine was an Illumina HiSeq 2500. Molecular barcoding was employed in the preparation of TCR libraries, with unique molecular identifiers being used to normalize TCRbeta repertoire quantification. Through fastp at Q25 and MiXCR, TCRdb rebuilt clones from the public reads, retaining in-frame beta chains. CDR3 protein duplicates are merged, each entry listing the most common genes and DNA. In this sample the table shows 360,000 or so distinct CDR3 sequences, approximately 20% of which occur a single time. 3.8% of the sample rests with the top ten.

This material consisted of PBMCs from the stem cell graft donor, taken from the stem cell graft. The chain is made from TRBV25-1 and TRBJ2-7, with 7 middle bases fitting TRBD1. The clonotype originates from a human donor who donated a stem cell graft to a child with acute myeloid leukemia. The nucleotide sequence reads as follows: TGTGTAACCGGGACAGCCTACGAGCAGTACTTC. Its translation is CVTGTAYEQYF.